This TCR beta chain emerged from a study of blood T cells in healthy people across ages. With respect to this clonotype: The antigen remains unidentified.

V gave up 3 bases and J gave up 2 bases, with 14 bases separating them. The CDR3 totals 15 residues. General study results and limits: Unsorted PBMCs ruled out conclusive naive versus antigen-experienced comparison. The study found more naive CD4+ cells and higher diversity in long-lived than aged donors. It was found that TCR beta diversity correlated strongly with the percentage of naive T cells.

Primed by a sample-barcoded 5' primer and a J-beta primer mix, a second PCR proceeded for 7 to 11 cycles. All cDNA molecules were each tagged by a template-switch adaptor with 12 random nucleotides. TCRdb called the 5' RACE reads again in MiXCR, with one record for every CDR3 protein. The repertoire holds 1,500,000 or so distinct CDR3 sequences, under 55% seen once, with 4% in the top ten. The sequence came from a woman aged 18-29 years in good health. V gene TRBV12-3 or TRBV12-4 combines with J gene TRBJ2-7; tentative D call: TRBD1 (5 bases). The source material was blood. The CDR3 sequence: CASSFHQGITYEQYF. The CDR3 coding sequence is TGTGCCAGCAGTTTTCATCAGGGAATAACCTACGAGCAGTACTTC.